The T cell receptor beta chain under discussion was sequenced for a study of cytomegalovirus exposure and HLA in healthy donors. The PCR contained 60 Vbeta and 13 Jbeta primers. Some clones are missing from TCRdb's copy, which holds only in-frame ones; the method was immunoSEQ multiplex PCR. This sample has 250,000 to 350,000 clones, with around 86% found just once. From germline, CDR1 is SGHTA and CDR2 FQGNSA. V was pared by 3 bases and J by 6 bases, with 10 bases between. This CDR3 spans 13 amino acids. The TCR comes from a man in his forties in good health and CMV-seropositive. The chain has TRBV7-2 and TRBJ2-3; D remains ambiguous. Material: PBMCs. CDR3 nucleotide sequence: TGTGCCAGCAGCTTTCCCTGGGCGGATACGCAGTATTTT. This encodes CASSFPWADTQYF. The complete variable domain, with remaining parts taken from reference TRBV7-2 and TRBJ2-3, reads GAGVSQSPSNKVTEKGKDVELRCDPISGHTALYWYRQSLGQGLEFLIYFQGNSAPDKSGLPSDRFSAERTGGSVSTLTIQRTQQEDSAVYLCASSFPWADTQYFGPGTRLTVL.